A selection of T cell receptor beta chains follows, all from one sample in a study of cytotoxic CD8 clonotypes in ibrutinib-treated CLL. The method was immunoSEQ multiplex PCR; TCRdb's version includes in-frame clones alone and lacks a portion of them. The top ten clones hold 7.5% to 8% of a sample with about 140,000 clones, approximately 80% of them seen once. Sequences were derived from PBMCs, sampled after 36 months of ibrutinib treatment. These receptors came from a human donor with chronic lymphocytic leukemia. Each CDR3 is given with its conserved first and last residue. A D gene is named only where the DNA matches it firmly. Not all rows give a size; the values are once, few, many and, for expanded clones, a class.

NA	TRBV11-2	NA	TRBJ2-7	CASSISRTGTHLGEQYF	TGTGCCAGCAGCATATCACGCACCGGGACCCACCTGGGCGAGCAGTACTTC
TRBD2	TRBV30	NA	TRBJ2-3	CAWSVLGGGANTDTQYF	TGTGCCTGGAGTGTACTCGGCGGGGGGGCTAACACAGATACGCAGTATTTT
NA	TRBV14	NA	TRBJ2-7	CASSPRSWSYEQYF	TGTGCCAGCAGCCCGAGGTCTTGGTCCTACGAGCAGTACTTC
NA	TRBV29-1	NA	TRBJ2-4	CSVEKWGQKNIQYF	TGCAGCGTTGAAAAATGGGGTCAGAAAAACATTCAGTACTTC
NA	TRBV5-1	NA	TRBJ2-3	CASSLGGRPAADTQYF	TGCGCCAGCAGCTTGGGTGGCCGCCCAGCAGCAGATACGCAGTATTTT
TRBD2	TRBV19	NA	TRBJ2-1	CASTHGGSYYNEQFF	TGTGCCAGTACCCACGGGGGGAGCTACTACAATGAGCAGTTCTTC
NA	TRBV7-2	NA	TRBJ2-3	CASSFLRASTDTQYF	TGTGCCAGCAGCTTTCTCCGGGCTAGCACAGATACGCAGTATTTT
NA	TRBV4-1	NA	TRBJ1-1	CASSHAQGWGAGAEAFF	TGCGCCAGCAGCCATGCACAGGGTTGGGGGGCAGGTGCTGAAGCTTTCTTT
TRBD1	TRBV12-5	NA	TRBJ1-2	CASGLPGGQGNYGYTF	TGTGCTAGTGGTTTGCCAGGGGGACAGGGGAACTATGGCTACACCTTC
NA	TRBV27	few	TRBJ1-5	CASSPSWVQPQHF	TGTGCCAGCAGTCCATCGTGGGTTCAGCCCCAGCATTTT
NA	TRBV5-5	NA	TRBJ1-1	CASSLVGTEAFF	TGTGCCAGCAGCTTGGTTGGCACTGAAGCTTTCTTT
NA	TRBV2	NA	TRBJ2-2	CASTKTGNTGELFF	TGTGCCAGCACTAAGACGGGGAACACCGGGGAGCTGTTTTTT
NA	TRBV10-3	once	TRBJ1-1	CAISDKGVRTEAFF	TGTGCCATCAGTGATAAGGGGGTCCGCACTGAAGCTTTCTTT
NA	TRBV19	NA	TRBJ2-1	CASSIGGGSYNEQFF	TGTGCCAGTAGTATAGGTGGGGGCTCCTACAATGAGCAGTTCTTC
NA	TRBV2	once	TRBJ1-5	CASSRNTRVNQPQHF	TGTGCCAGCAGTCGAAACACCAGGGTCAATCAGCCCCAGCATTTT
TRBD2	TRBV29-1	NA	TRBJ2-1	CSVESRLAYTQQFF	TGCAGCGTTGAATCTCGACTAGCGTATACTCAGCAGTTCTTC
NA	TRBV14	once	TRBJ1-1	CASSHIYLRGRPQNTEAFF	TGTGCCAGCAGCCACATTTATTTGAGGGGACGCCCCCAGAACACTGAAGCTTTCTTT
NA	TRBV18	once	TRBJ2-3	CASSPPTGPLRTDTQYF	TGTGCCAGCTCACCACCGACCGGGCCCCTCCGCACAGATACGCAGTATTTT
NA	TRBV28	once	TRBJ2-4	CASRRDAAIQYF	TGTGCCAGCAGACGGGACGCAGCCATTCAGTACTTC
TRBD1	TRBV28	few	TRBJ1-2	CASSPQGSYGYTF	TGTGCCAGCAGTCCACAGGGGAGCTATGGCTACACCTTC
NA	TRBV7-9	NA	TRBJ1-1	CASSLKLEAFF	TGTGCCAGCAGCTTAAAGTTAGAAGCTTTCTTT
NA	TRBV23-1	NA	TRBJ2-1	CASSHPEDSMGNEQFF	TGCGCCAGCAGTCATCCGGAGGACTCAATGGGCAATGAGCAGTTCTTC
NA	TRBV15	NA	TRBJ2-7	CATSRDTRFDEQYF	TGTGCCACCAGCAGAGATACGAGGTTCGACGAGCAGTACTTC
NA	TRBV5-5	NA	TRBJ2-7	CASSLYRAREQYF	TGTGCCAGCAGCTTATACAGGGCGAGGGAGCAGTACTTC
NA	TRBV11-2	NA	TRBJ1-4	CASSLGIANEKLFF	TGTGCCAGCAGCTTAGGCATTGCGAATGAAAAACTGTTTTTT
NA	TRBV4-2	once	TRBJ1-3	CASSPDLWGNSGNTIYF	TGTGCCAGCAGCCCGGATCTTTGGGGGAACTCTGGAAACACCATATATTTT
TRBD1	TRBV29-1	NA	TRBJ1-2	CSVGTTTGGYGYTF	TGCAGCGTTGGAACCACTACAGGGGGCTATGGCTACACCTTC
NA	TRBV27	NA	TRBJ2-1	CASSSPRAYNEQFF	TGTGCCAGCAGTTCACCGAGGGCCTACAATGAGCAGTTCTTC
TRBD2	TRBV9	NA	TRBJ2-3	CASSVYSGRGADTQYF	TGTGCCAGCAGCGTCTATAGCGGGAGGGGCGCAGATACGCAGTATTTT
NA	TRBV5-1	few	TRBJ2-1	CASSLEPSRYNEQFF	TGCGCCAGCAGCTTGGAACCTAGCAGGTACAATGAGCAGTTCTTC
TRBD1	TRBV5-4	NA	TRBJ1-5	CASSLGRGDQPQHF	TGTGCCAGCAGCTTGGGCAGGGGGGATCAGCCCCAGCATTTT
NA	TRBV10-3	NA	TRBJ1-2	CAISAPGSGYGYTF	TGTGCCATCAGTGCCCCGGGGTCGGGCTATGGCTACACCTTC
TRBD2	TRBV5-1	NA	TRBJ2-7	CASRTGTSVYEQYF	TGCGCCAGCAGAACCGGGACTAGCGTCTACGAGCAGTACTTC
TRBD1	TRBV7-6	NA	TRBJ2-7	CASSTGESWYEQYF	TGTGCCAGCAGTACAGGGGAATCGTGGTACGAGCAGTACTTC
NA	TRBV5-1	NA	TRBJ2-3	CASSPRAGNTDTQYF	TGCGCCAGCAGCCCGCGGGCAGGCAACACAGATACGCAGTATTTT
NA	TRBV6-1	NA	TRBJ2-3	CASSAGGDYTQYF	TGTGCCAGCAGTGCAGGGGGGGATTATACGCAGTATTTT
TRBD1	TRBV7-9	NA	TRBJ2-5	CASSLGWDREETQYF	TGTGCCAGCAGCTTAGGCTGGGACAGGGAAGAGACCCAGTACTTC
NA	TRBV9	NA	TRBJ1-2	CASSPWGGHGYTF	TGTGCCAGCAGCCCGTGGGGCGGCCATGGCTACACCTTC
TRBD2	TRBV5-4	NA	TRBJ2-5	CASSQRGYQETQYF	TGTGCCAGCAGCCAGCGGGGTTACCAAGAGACCCAGTACTTC
NA	TRBV5-4	NA	TRBJ2-5	CASSLWTEETQYF	TGTGCCAGCAGCTTATGGACAGAAGAGACCCAGTACTTC
NA	TRBV6-6	NA	TRBJ1-1	CASRYGGQRTEAFF	TGTGCCAGCAGGTACGGGGGGCAGAGAACTGAAGCTTTCTTT
TRBD1	TRBV10-1	NA	TRBJ2-1	CASSGTGYNEQFF	TGCGCCAGCAGCGGGACAGGGTACAATGAGCAGTTCTTC
NA	TRBV7-7	NA	TRBJ2-3	CASSLNPPGLHTDTQYF	TGTGCCAGCAGCTTAAACCCCCCGGGACTTCACACAGATACGCAGTATTTT
NA	TRBV5-1	NA	TRBJ1-2	CASSLALWGANGYTF	TGCGCCAGCAGCTTGGCGCTCTGGGGGGCCAATGGCTACACCTTC
NA	TRBV18	few	TRBJ1-3	CASSPGRNTIYF	TGTGCCAGCTCACCAGGCAGAAACACCATATATTTT
TRBD1	TRBV28	many	TRBJ2-1	CASRQTGGPRFF	TGTGCCAGCAGGCAAACAGGGGGCCCGCGGTTCTTC
NA	TRBV6-1	NA	TRBJ2-5	CASSEGPSAVQETQYF	TGTGCCAGCAGTGAAGGCCCCTCGGCGGTCCAAGAGACCCAGTACTTC
NA	TRBV15	NA	TRBJ2-3	CATSRDLVSTDTQYF	TGTGCCACCAGCAGAGATTTAGTTAGCACAGATACGCAGTATTTT
NA	TRBV19	NA	TRBJ2-1	CASSTRGTYEQFF	TGTGCCAGTAGTACCCGAGGGACTTATGAGCAGTTCTTC
NA	TRBV10-3	NA	TRBJ1-1	CAISDARTGNTEAFF	TGTGCCATCAGTGACGCACGGACGGGTAACACTGAAGCTTTCTTT
TRBD2	TRBV6-1	NA	TRBJ2-7	CASSDPSGSTFYEQYF	TGTGCCAGCAGTGACCCTAGCGGGAGTACCTTCTACGAGCAGTACTTC
NA	TRBV7-3	NA	TRBJ2-1	CASSFSGGANEQFF	TGTGCCAGCAGCTTTTCAGGGGGGGCCAATGAGCAGTTCTTC
TRBD2	TRBV13	NA	TRBJ2-5	CASSSRGGHSWETQYF	TGTGCCAGCAGCTCCCGGGGGGGGCATTCCTGGGAGACCCAGTACTTC
NA	TRBV7-9	NA	TRBJ2-3	CASQGGTDTQYF	TGTGCCAGCCAGGGGGGGACAGATACGCAGTATTTT